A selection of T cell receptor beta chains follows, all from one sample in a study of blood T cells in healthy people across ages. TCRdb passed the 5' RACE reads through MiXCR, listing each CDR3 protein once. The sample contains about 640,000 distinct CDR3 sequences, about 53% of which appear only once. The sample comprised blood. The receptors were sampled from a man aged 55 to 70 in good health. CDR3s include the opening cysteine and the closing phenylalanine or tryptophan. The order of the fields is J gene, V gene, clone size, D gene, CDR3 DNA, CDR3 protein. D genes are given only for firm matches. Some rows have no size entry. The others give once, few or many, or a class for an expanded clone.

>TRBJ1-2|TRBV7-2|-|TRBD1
TGTGCCAGCAGCTCCCAAGGGGGCTTCTATGGCTACACCTTC
CASSSQGGFYGYTF
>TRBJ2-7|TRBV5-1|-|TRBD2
TGCGCCAGCAGCTTTTCGGTGGGGGGTAGCGGGGCCTACAATGAGCAGTACTTC
CASSFSVGGSGAYNEQYF
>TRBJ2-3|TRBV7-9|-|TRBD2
TGTGCCAGCAGCCCAAGACTAGCGGGGGAAGATACGCAGTATTTT
CASSPRLAGEDTQYF
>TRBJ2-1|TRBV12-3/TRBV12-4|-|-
TGTGCCAATCAAGAGGGACCTTCCTACAATGAGCAGTTCTTC
CANQEGPSYNEQFF
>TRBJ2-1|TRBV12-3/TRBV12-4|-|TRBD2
TGTGCCAGCATCAAATTAGCGGGGGGATACAATGAGCAGTTCTTC
CASIKLAGGYNEQFF
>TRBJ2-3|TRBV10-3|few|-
TGTGCCATCAGTCAAAACCCTTTTGGAGATACGCAGTATTTT
CAISQNPFGDTQYF
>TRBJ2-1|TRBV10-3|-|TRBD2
TGTGCCATCAGTGAGTTCAAGCGGGGGGACAATGAGCAGTTCTTC
CAISEFKRGDNEQFF
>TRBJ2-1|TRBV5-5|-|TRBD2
TGTGCCAGCAGCTCAGCTAGCGGGGGGGAGTATGAGCAGTTCTTC
CASSSASGGEYEQFF
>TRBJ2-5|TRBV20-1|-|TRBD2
TGCAGTGCTAGCGGGGGGGCGATCCAAGAGACCCAGTACTTC
CSASGGAIQETQYF
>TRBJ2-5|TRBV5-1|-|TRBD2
TGCGCCAGCAGCTTGGATGGCGGGGGGGCCGATGGGGAGACCCAGTACTTC
CASSLDGGGADGETQYF
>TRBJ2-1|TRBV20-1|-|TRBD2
TGCAGTGCTAGAGTTAGCGGGGGGCGATTCTCCTACAATGAGCGATTCTTC
CSARVSGGRFSYNERFF
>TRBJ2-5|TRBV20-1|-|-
TGCGGTGCTAGAAGGGGCCCTGAGACCCAGTACTTC
CGARRGPETQYF
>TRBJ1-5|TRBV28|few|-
TGTGCCAGCACAACGGACGGCAATCGTCAGCCCCAGCATTTT
CASTTDGNRQPQHF
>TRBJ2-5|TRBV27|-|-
TGTGCCAGCAGACCCGGTTCTCGAGAGACCCAGTACTTC
CASRPGSRETQYF
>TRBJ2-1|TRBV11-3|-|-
TGTGCCAGCAGCCCAACCCGGGGGCATGAGCAGTTCTTC
CASSPTRGHEQFF
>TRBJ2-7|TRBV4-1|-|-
TGCGCCAGCAGCCAAGATGTCACGGGGGGACAGCGATCCTACGAGCAGTACTTC
CASSQDVTGGQRSYEQYF